This TCR beta chain is from a study of blood T cell repertoires in COVID-19. Study-wide background: Nucleic acid was either cDNA or gDNA, and it came from T cells, B-cell-depleted T cells, or PBMCs.

This CDR3 comprises 21 residues. V was cut by 3 bases and J by 0 bases, with 27 bases left in between. In germline, CDR1 is KGHSH, CDR2 LQKENI. Only in-frame clones appear in the TCRdb table, and some are missing; sequencing was by immunoSEQ multiplex PCR. The data show 200,000 to 300,000 clones, 80% to 90% seen once. This chain links TRBV18 with TRBJ1-3; D is unresolved. The sample taken for sequencing was peripheral blood. The receptor was isolated from a woman older than 75 with COVID-19, enrolled during active disease. This chain's CDR3 is CASSPSLGTQITKSSGNTIYF. The CDR3 DNA sequence: TGTGCCAGCTCACCGTCCCTGGGCACCCAGATTACAAAGAGCTCTGGAAACACCATATATTTT.